This TCR beta chain derives from a study of T cells in Graves' hyperthyroidism and ophthalmopathy. General study points: A model using 13 V-J features told ophthalmopathy apart from stable hyperthyroidism. Most thyroid clonotypes expanded above 0.001 were also detected in blood.

Authors of the study amplified TCR beta CDR3 regions from RNA transcripts. The study used the HTBI primer set for a first-round RT-PCR of the TCR CDR3. TCRdb re-analysed the multiplex PCR reads in MiXCR, keeping a single row per CDR3 protein. This sample has some 550,000 distinct CDR3 sequences; around 20% occur once, and the top ten carry more than 20%. This clonotype appeared many times. Antigen unknown. Exclusion followed for patients with uncontrolled infection, other autoimmune disease, pregnancy or lactation. Each diagnosis drew on symptoms, thyroxine, TRAb, thyroid ultrasound and orbital computed tomography findings. Sequenced material: blood. The sequence came from a man aged 18 to 35 with Graves' hyperthyroidism.

CDR3 sequence reads: CAISESGRGYEQYF. CDR3 in DNA: TGTGCCATCAGTGAGTCGGGCAGGGGCTACGAGCAGTACTTC. This rearrangement joins TRBV10-3 to TRBJ2-7; weak D call: TRBD1 (6 bases). The CDR3 length is 14 residues. The germline V gene has CDR1 ENHRY and CDR2 SYGVKD. The ends were cut back, 0 bases at V and 3 bases at J, with 9 bases in the middle.